This TCR beta chain was identified during a study of Graves' ophthalmopathy and Graves' hyperthyroidism (dated by TCRdb to between 2017 and 2018). About the study as a whole: Hyperthyroidism was defined as stable when no progression to ophthalmopathy occurred within 18 months of follow-up. A discovery set of 95 to 100 patients (more than 40 ophthalmopathy, 57 stable hyperthyroidism) was enrolled to explore V-J signatures distinguishing ophthalmopathy from hyperthyroidism. In roughly 6 hyperthyroidism patients, T-cell repertoires of thyroid tissue and blood were compared. In total, some 140 blood samples were TCR-sequenced: approximately 42 ophthalmopathy, approximately 75 hyperthyroidism and some 17 hyperthyroidism-to-ophthalmopathy patients. An independent validation cohort was composed of 18 hyperthyroidism patients and 17 patients who later progressed from hyperthyroidism to ophthalmopathy. The study used signatures of the TCR beta repertoire to tell Graves' ophthalmopathy apart from Graves' hyperthyroidism and to predict which patients would progress to ophthalmopathy. Following sample collection, hyperthyroidism patients were given methimazole at a starting dose of 30 mg daily, and ophthalmopathy patients were given high-dose intravenous methylprednisolone.

A note on this clonotype: It has no known antigen specificity. A read error may account for a junction end that differs from germline.

For repertoire sequencing, the TCR beta CDR3 regions were amplified from RNA transcripts. The first round was an RT-PCR using HTBI primers with the Qiagen OneStep RT-PCR kit, and this first round was followed by a second-round multiplex PCR, then size selection and purification. Libraries were sequenced paired-end with 100 bp reads on an Illumina HiSeq2000. Processing in the source paper ran as follows. SOAPnuke was used for read processing, and reads with adapters, uncalled bases, a mean Phred below 15, or no exact constant-primer or identifier match were discarded. COPE v1.2.5 was used to merge the high-quality paired reads. Unique nucleotide sequences were defined as clonotypes and aligned to IMGT TRB V, D and J references using MiTCR v1.1. The analysis was limited to V-J combinations with a frequency above 0.0001, which together covered roughly 99% of repertoires. For each V-J combination, a TCR clonal expansion and chaos score was defined as F50 clonal expansion divided by the chaos observed in the TCRdist matrix. Welch's t-statistics and random forest were used to narrow the features down to around twelve V-J combinations, which were then fed into a naive Bayes classifier. The Morisita-Horn index was used to measure how similar the thyroid and blood repertoires were. TCRdb redid the processing of the public reads, applying fastp at Q25 and MiXCR, and retained in-frame beta chains. One record per CDR3 amino acid sequence lists the most common genes and DNA. None of the V and J calls come from the authors' own analysis; TCRdb made them. This sample lists approximately 1.2 million distinct CDR3 sequences; around a third were detected once. Of the sample, 11% falls within the top ten clones.

Hyperthyroidism patients were newly diagnosed, were aged 18 to 65 years, and had a disease duration under 2 months. Patients with other autoimmune diseases, uncontrolled infections, pregnancy or lactation were excluded from the study. Diagnosis was based on clinical symptoms, serum thyroxine, TRAb, thyroid ultrasound and orbital computed tomography. Total RNA was extracted with Trizol reagent and quality-checked on an Agilent 2100 Bioanalyzer. CDR1 and CDR2 were assigned from the germline V gene (reference sequence) as DFQATT and SNEGSKA. Including the terminal cysteine and phenylalanine, the CDR3 comprises 13 residues. Solely the CDR3 DNA is kept, with 39 bases framed from the first base. Results the study describes overall, beyond this receptor: Ophthalmopathy was separated from stable hyperthyroidism by the 13-signature model with more than 85% sensitivity and around 81% specificity in cross-validation and with 80%/75% in the test set. In validation, the model predicted ophthalmopathy progression with about 70% sensitivity and 72.22% specificity; fewer than 15 predicted patients were CT-confirmed with GO in a median of approximately 6.2 months. Sample size was not statistically predetermined, and group allocation was not concealed from the investigators. Most expanded thyroid clonotypes with a frequency above 0.001 also appeared in blood, which suggests that blood repertoires may reflect the immune response in the thyroid.

This clonotype was sampled from an adult man with Graves' hyperthyroidism. The material sequenced was peripheral blood or thyroid tissue (not recorded which). Recombination connected TRBV20-1 to TRBJ1-4; tentative D gene TRBD1, with 5 bases matching. The DNA sequence is TGCAGTGCTAGGGAGACAGTGACCCAAAAACCGTTTTTT. It codes for CSARETVTQKPFF.